The entry below describes one T cell receptor beta chain. The antigen remains undetermined. This sample stems from a study of Ad26.COV2.S vaccination and SARS-CoV-2 variants. For the study at large: By the intramuscular route, Ad26.COV2.S was given once, or twice 56 days apart.

Profiling relied on immunoSEQ multiplex PCR, and the TCRdb table lists in-frame clones only, not all of them. Of some 340,000 clones in the sample, just under 85% were seen once. Treatment here: some 19 received Ad26.COV2.S at low or high dose, single or two shots; 5 received placebo; per-sample allocation not given. Sampling was performed 63 days after the first vaccine or placebo injection. Spike of the Wuhan-strain SARS-CoV-2 was expressed by an Ad26 vector, which formed the vaccine. Whole-study findings and limits: Non-spike TCR breadth did not differ much between vaccine and placebo recipients. Responses of spike-specific T cells (both CD8+ and CD4+) reportedly showed substantial breadth after vaccination.

Per germline, CDR1 MNHEY and CDR2 SVGAGI. Trimming cost V 4 bases and J 3 bases, with 12 bases left between them. The CDR3 has 14 residues. This rearrangement joins TRBV6-5 to TRBJ1-1; the D is unclear. The sequence derives from a person between 18 and 65 years old who received the Ad26.COV2.S COVID-19 vaccine or a placebo. The material sequenced was peripheral blood, taken in a trial of Ad26.COV2.S vaccine versus placebo. This CDR3 reads CASSSADTYTEAFF. For the CDR3, the DNA is TGTGCCAGCAGTTCTGCAGACACTTACACTGAAGCTTTCTTT.